What follows are 7 T cell receptor beta chains derived from one specimen sequenced in a study of regulatory T cells in long-lasting Graves disease. The time point is: persistent/refractory GD, antithyroid drugs over 5 years with positive TRAb. RNA isolated from PBMCs was used to make the TCR library. The TCR beta library used iRepertoire HTBI primers with Arm-PCR amplification of CDR3. Via MiXCR, TCRdb re-called the multiplex PCR reads, giving one row per CDR3 protein. The sample shows 500,000 to 700,000 distinct CDR3 sequences, 25% to 30% of them seen only once. The sample was peripheral blood mononuclear cells (PBMCs), taken when the disease was refractory, from a patient treated with antithyroid drugs. The source of these receptors is a female donor with Graves disease.

In this sample, this clonotype turned up many times. V and J are TRBV6-1 and TRBJ1-5; 8 bases fit TRBD1. CDR1 and CDR2 (germline): MNHNS, SASEGT. The V gene end was trimmed by 4 bases and the J gene end by 4 bases; junction bases not matched to a gene: 9. This CDR3 has 16 amino acids. CDR3 sequence (DNA): TGTGCCAGCAGTGCTTCAGGGGGCAGCTGGAATCAGCCCCAGCATTTT. This gives the protein CASSASGGSWNQPQHF.

This chain joins TRBV16 and TRBJ1-3; tentative D call: TRBD1 (5 bases). Trimming took 3 bases from V and 0 from J, leaving 18 bases between them. In germline, CDR1 is KGHSY, CDR2 FQNENV. The CDR3 sequence is 18 residues long. CDR3 loop: CASSHSFDSLSSGNTIYF. CDR3 sequence (DNA): TGTGCCAGCAGCCATTCCTTTGACAGTTTGTCCTCTGGAAACACCATATATTTT.

This clonotype appeared many times. This rearrangement joins TRBV11-2 to TRBJ2-7, with 12 positions matching TRBD2. After removal of 0 bases from V and 2 bases from J, the junction contained 8 bases not matched to a gene. From germline, CDR1 is SGHAT and CDR2 FQNNGV. This CDR3 contains 18 residues. The CDR3 region has the DNA TGTGCCAGCAGCTTAGATGTGCTAGCGGGAGGGCCTCCCTACGAGCAGTACTTC. It specifies CASSLDVLAGGPPYEQYF.

This clonotype was observed a few times. The chain links TRBV29-1 to TRBJ2-7, with 10 bases matching TRBD2. Germline-derived CDR1 and CDR2 are SQVTM and ANQGSEA. The V and J ends lost 5 bases and 0 bases, in that order; junction bases with no gene match: 4. The CDR3 is made up of 14 amino acids. CDR3 sequence (DNA): TGCAGCGTTAAACGGACTAGCGGCTCCTACGAGCAGTACTTC. Residues: CSVKRTSGSYEQYF.

The chain couples TRBV5-1 to TRBJ2-7; 9 bases match TRBD1. With V trimmed by 5 bases and J by 5 bases, 8 bases remained unmatched. There are 14 residues in the CDR3. Germline V gene sequence: CDR1 SGHRS, CDR2 YFSETQ. The CDR3 spells CASSPGQGRDEQYF. CDR3 coding DNA: TGCGCCAGCAGTCCCGGACAGGGGAGAGACGAGCAGTACTTC.

This clonotype was picked up a small number of times. This sequence joins TRBV12-3 or TRBV12-4 and TRBJ2-5, with TRBD2 identical over 15 bases. V lost 4 bases to trimming and J lost 5 bases; unmatched junction nucleotides: 5. The CDR3 consists of 16 residues. The CDR3 coding sequence is TGTGCCAGCAGTTCGTGGACTAGCGGGAGGGCTGAGACCCAGTACTTC. This gives the protein CASSSWTSGRAETQYF.

This clonotype was seen a handful of times. V is TRBV12-3 or TRBV12-4 and J is TRBJ1-5, with a possible D match to TRBD1 (6 bases). CDR3 length equals 19 residues. V lost 5 bases, J lost 1 base, and 24 bases lay in between. The CDR3 nucleotides are TGTGCCAGCAGTCCCAACCCTAGGGGGGGGCCAACGAGCAATCAGCCCCAGCATTTT. Encoded protein: CASSPNPRGGPTSNQPQHF.